Listed here are 18 T cell receptor beta chains from one sample, sequenced in a study of T cells in Graves' hyperthyroidism and ophthalmopathy. Amplified TCR beta CDR3 regions derived from RNA transcripts. First-round RT-PCR of the TCR CDR3 relied on the HTBI primer set. TCRdb reprocessed the multiplex PCR reads via MiXCR and lists one record per CDR3 protein. The sample consists of 250,000 to 300,000 distinct CDR3 sequences, 13% of them appearing once. Sequences were obtained from blood. These receptors were taken from a woman aged 25 to 39 with Graves' hyperthyroidism that later progressed to Graves' ophthalmopathy.

This clonotype has a handful of counts. For the CDR3, the DNA is TGTGCCAGTAGTATTGGGGGCGCAGGACAGCCCCAGCATTTT. Translation gives CASSIGGAGQPQHF. V is TRBV19 and J is TRBJ1-5; TRBD1 might be the D (6 bases). The V end was cut by 3 bases, the J end by 7 bases, with 13 bases between. The CDR3 totals 14 residues. Per germline, CDR1 LNHDA and CDR2 SQIVND (reference sequence).

Many counts were recorded for this clonotype. The J gene is TRBJ1-2, the V gene TRBV12-3 or TRBV12-4; unclear D gene. V lost 3 bases, J lost 4 bases, and 12 bases lay in between. The CDR3 runs to 14 residues. CDR3 in DNA: TGTGCCAGCAGTTTGGGAGGGATGGGCTATGGCTACACCTTC. It specifies CASSLGGMGYGYTF.

In its sample, this clonotype was seen many times. The chain links TRBV5-8 to TRBJ2-1; 8 bases map to TRBD2. V trimming: 4 bases; J trimming: 7 bases; junction bases outside the gene matches: 13. CDR3 length: 16 amino acids. Germline CDR1 reads SGHTS; CDR2 reads YDEGEE. The DNA for the CDR3 is TGTGCCAGCAGCAAATCAGTTGCTAGCGGGCTGAATGAGCAGTTCTTC. It yields the protein CASSKSVASGLNEQFF.

This clonotype appeared many times. The CDR3 here is CSVESGLAGSYNEQFF. The CDR3 coding sequence is TGCAGCGTTGAAAGTGGACTAGCGGGATCCTACAATGAGCAGTTCTTC. V usage is TRBV29-1 and J usage is TRBJ2-1, with TRBD2 matching 12 bases. CDR1 is SQVTM and CDR2 is ANQGSEA in the germline V gene. Trimming removed 2 bases from V and 1 base from J; junction bases left unmatched: 3. CDR3 length: 16 residues.

Concerning this clonotype: It may be a read error: a sequence one base away is much more abundant. V and J are TRBV28 and TRBJ1-2; 7 bases match TRBD1. CDR1 and CDR2 (germline): MDHEN, SYDVKM. The CDR3 runs 15 residues. V was pared by 6 bases and J by 6 bases, with 13 bases of the junction left unmatched. The DNA of the CDR3 is TGTGCCAGCAGGACCCAAGGGACAGAGTTTGATGGCTACACCTTC. This codes for CASRTQGTEFDGYTF.

This clonotype was detected ten times or more. This chain uses TRBV7-6 with TRBJ2-1; D is ambiguous. Trimming left V 1 base short and J 5 bases short, with 6 bases between. Germline V gives CDR1 SGHVS, CDR2 FNYEAQ. This CDR3 contains 13 residues. The CDR3 DNA is TGTGCCAGCAGCTTAGGACCGAACAATGAGCAGTTCTTC. This gives the protein CASSLGPNNEQFF.

This chain uses TRBV15 with TRBJ2-7; unclear D gene. Germline V gives CDR1 LNHNV, CDR2 YYDKDF (reference sequence). The length of the CDR3 is 15 residues. V was pared by 0 bases and J by 2 bases, with 11 bases between. DNA for the CDR3: TGTGCCACCAGCAGAGATTCGGGCGGAGCCTACGAGCAGTACTTC. Its translation is CATSRDSGGAYEQYF.

Only a few counts were recorded for this clonotype. The chain joins TRBV25-1 to TRBJ1-2; 7 bases are a match to TRBD1. Trimming took 5 bases from V and 6 from J; bases not matched to a gene: 3. Per germline, CDR1 MGHDK and CDR2 SYGVNS. The CDR3 runs 12 residues. The CDR3 sequence: CASSSGGNGYTF. The CDR3 DNA reads TGTGCCAGCAGTTCAGGGGGGAATGGCTACACCTTC.

In this sample, this clonotype turned up many times. The J gene is TRBJ2-5, the V gene TRBV11-1; D assignment may be TRBD1 or TRBD2 (5 bases each). Trimming removed 2 bases at V and 2 bases at J, with 9 bases between. CDR3 length equals 14 residues. Looked up from germline, CDR1 is SGHAT and CDR2 is FQDESV (reference sequence). CDR3 amino acids: CASSLTGPQETQYF. The CDR3 nucleotides read TGTGCCAGCAGCTTAACGGGACCTCAAGAGACCCAGTACTTC.

The CDR3 region is CSARTDFSGNTIYF. The CDR3 DNA is TGCAGTGCTCGAACAGACTTCTCTGGAAACACCATATATTTT. This chain connects TRBV20-1 to TRBJ1-3; D unclear. This CDR3 has 14 residues. Per the germline V gene, CDR1 is DFQATT and CDR2 is SNEGSKA (reference sequence). V dropped 5 bases and J dropped 0 bases, with 11 bases sitting between them.

The sample holds many counts of this clonotype. The rearrangement links TRBV20-1 to TRBJ1-2; D possibly corresponds to TRBD1 (5 bases). V was shortened by 0 bases and J by 7 bases, with 9 bases between the two germline ends. CDR1 is DFQATT and CDR2 is SNEGSKA in the germline V gene (reference sequence). This CDR3 spans 12 amino acids. This chain's CDR3 is CSAREGGAGYTF. The CDR3 region has the DNA TGCAGTGCTAGAGAGGGGGGAGCTGGCTACACCTTC.

This clonotype was seen many times. V usage is TRBV30 and J usage is TRBJ1-1; D may be TRBD1 (6 bases). Looked up from germline, CDR1 is GTSNPN and CDR2 is SVGIG (reference sequence). V dropped 4 bases and J dropped 2 bases, with 14 bases sitting between them. The CDR3 is made up of 14 amino acids. CDR3 region: CAWTNAGANTEAFF. CDR3 bases: TGTGCCTGGACCAACGCGGGGGCCAACACTGAAGCTTTCTTT.

This clonotype was seen many times. The rearrangement links TRBV9 to TRBJ1-2; TRBD1 agrees at 8 bases. There are 14 residues in the CDR3. Germline values: CDR1 SGDLS, CDR2 YYNGEE. Trimming at V came to 4 bases and at J to 2 bases, leaving 4 bases not matched to a gene. The CDR3 loop is CASSPGDRNYGYTF. For the CDR3, the DNA is TGTGCCAGCAGCCCCGGGGACAGGAACTATGGCTACACCTTC. The full variable domain, in which reference TRBV9 and TRBJ1-2 provide the parts outside the CDR3, is DSGVTQTPKHLITATGQRVTLRCSPRSGDLSVYWYQQSLDQGLQFLIQYYNGEERAKGNILERFSAQQFPDLHSELNLSSLELGDSALYFCASSPGDRNYGYTFGSGTRLTVV.

There are a few counts of this clonotype. This clone may be a read error of a much larger clone one base away. The chain couples TRBV6-1 to TRBJ2-1; the D is unclear. V was pared by 8 bases and J by 5 bases, with 13 bases between. This CDR3 is 13 amino acids long. Germline loops: CDR1 MNHNS, CDR2 SASEGT. In nucleotides, the CDR3 is TGTGCCAGCGGTGCCCGCTGGGACAATGAGCAGTTCTTC. Protein: CASGARWDNEQFF.

The sample holds many counts of this clonotype. V gene TRBV7-2 combines with J gene TRBJ1-3; D is ambiguous. CDR1 SGHTA and CDR2 FQGNSA come from the germline V gene. The CDR3 consists of 15 residues. V shed 5 bases and J shed 0 bases, with 11 bases lying between them. The chain's CDR3 is CASSADRSSGNTIYF. CDR3 in DNA: TGTGCCAGCAGCGCGGACCGATCCTCTGGAAACACCATATATTTT.

Many counts were recorded for this clonotype. This chain connects TRBV5-1 to TRBJ2-1; D unresolved. Per the germline V gene, CDR1 is SGHRS and CDR2 is YFSETQ. This CDR3 has 13 amino acids. V lost 0 bases and J 8 bases, leaving 9 bases between the germline ends. CDR3 in amino acids: CASSLGGAYEQFF. The CDR3 coding sequence is TGCGCCAGCAGCTTGGGGGGTGCGTATGAGCAGTTCTTC.

This clonotype was detected many times. This chain links TRBV7-2 with TRBJ2-1, with D maybe TRBD2 (6 bases). This CDR3 has 14 amino acids. Germline loops: CDR1 SGHTA, CDR2 FQGNSA. Trimming took off 5 bases at V and 6 bases at J, with 14 bases between the two ends. CDR3 DNA: TGTGCCAGCAGCCCGGCGGGGCGTCGCAATGAGCAGTTCTTC. Translating gives CASSPAGRRNEQFF.

This clonotype was picked up many times. The genes are TRBV12-3 or TRBV12-4 and TRBJ1-2, with TRBD1 identical over 9 bases. J gave up 3 bases and V 4 bases, and 3 bases lay outside the gene matches. The CDR3 covers 14 residues. For the CDR3, the DNA is TGTGCCAGCAGTTGGGACAGGGTAGACTATGGCTACACCTTC. This sequence encodes CASSWDRVDYGYTF.